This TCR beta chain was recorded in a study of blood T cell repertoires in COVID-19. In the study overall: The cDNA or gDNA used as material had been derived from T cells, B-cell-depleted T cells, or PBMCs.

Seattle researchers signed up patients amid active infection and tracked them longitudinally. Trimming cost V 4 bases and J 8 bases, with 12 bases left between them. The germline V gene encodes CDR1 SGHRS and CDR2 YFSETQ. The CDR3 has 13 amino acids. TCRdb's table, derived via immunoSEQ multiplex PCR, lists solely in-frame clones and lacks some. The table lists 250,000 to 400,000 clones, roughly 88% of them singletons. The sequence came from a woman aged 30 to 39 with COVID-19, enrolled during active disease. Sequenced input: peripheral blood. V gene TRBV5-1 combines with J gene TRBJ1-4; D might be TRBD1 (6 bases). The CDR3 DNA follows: TGCGCCAGCAGCAGAGGGGGACGGGAAAAACTGTTTTTT. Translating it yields CASSRGGREKLFF.